This T cell receptor (beta chain) was documented in a study of blood T cell repertoires in COVID-19. This CDR3 is 17 amino acids long. Trimming took 4 bases from V and 3 from J; bases not matched to a gene: 11. The germline V gene has CDR1 SGHAT and CDR2 FQNNGV. Measured with immunoSEQ multiplex PCR; TCRdb has only the in-frame clones, and not every one. Of under 300,000 clones listed, 89% are singletons. Everyone who took part was roughly 18 to 89 years old, and they came from over 20 US areas. Cohort allocation depended upon clinical history that participants reported. This sequence originates from a woman in her 40s who had recovered from COVID-19. Material: PBMCs or T cells enriched from blood (not recorded which). This chain connects TRBV11-2 to TRBJ1-2; 10 bases align to TRBD1. CDR3 sequence reads: CASSSGQGTPWDYGYTF. CDR3 sequence (DNA): TGTGCCAGCAGCTCGGGACAGGGGACCCCCTGGGACTATGGCTACACCTTC.